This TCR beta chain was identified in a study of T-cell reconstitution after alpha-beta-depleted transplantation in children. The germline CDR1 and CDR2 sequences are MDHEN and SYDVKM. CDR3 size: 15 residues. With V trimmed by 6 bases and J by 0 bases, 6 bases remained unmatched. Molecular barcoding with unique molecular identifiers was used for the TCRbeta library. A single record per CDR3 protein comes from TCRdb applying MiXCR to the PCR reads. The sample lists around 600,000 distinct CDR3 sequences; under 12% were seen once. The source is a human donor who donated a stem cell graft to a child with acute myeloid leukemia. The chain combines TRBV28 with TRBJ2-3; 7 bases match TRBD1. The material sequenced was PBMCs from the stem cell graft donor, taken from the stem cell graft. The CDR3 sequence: CASRIGGASTDTQYF. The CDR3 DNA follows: TGTGCCAGCAGGATAGGGGGCGCGAGCACAGATACGCAGTATTTT.